A selection of T cell receptor beta chains follows, all from one sample in a study of identical twins. TCRdb independently ran MiXCR on the 5' RACE reads; one entry per CDR3 protein. There are some 1,700,000 distinct CDR3 sequences in the sample; about 32% occur only once, and approximately 0.29% lies in the top ten. The sequenced sample was cord blood. Source of these receptors: a newborn girl in good health. Each CDR3 is given with its conserved first and last residue.

>TRBJ2-7|TRBV5-1|16
CASSARLAGGVHEQYF
>TRBJ1-2|TRBV5-1|14
CASSPEDRVYGYTF
>TRBJ2-1|TRBV7-9|18
CASSLKGGLAGGHNEQFF
>TRBJ2-3|TRBV7-8|14
CASSLHSRTDTQYF
>TRBJ1-6|TRBV25-1|15
CASSAQGAVNSPLHF
>TRBJ2-7|TRBV11-2|21
CASSLGRRGGLAGNFSYEQYF
>TRBJ2-3|TRBV12-5|11
CASGLVLTQYF
>TRBJ2-1|TRBV2|15
CASTARFFSYNEQFF
>TRBJ2-3|TRBV29-1|16
CSVGPTSGYSTDTQYF
>TRBJ2-1|TRBV6-6|16
CASSKEAGPTRYEQFF
>TRBJ1-2|TRBV10-3|15
CAISESPPTGYGYTF
>TRBJ2-1|TRBV7-2|15
CASSLDLVSYNEQFF
>TRBJ2-1|TRBV20-1|17
CSARAVFRASSYNEQFF
>TRBJ2-7|TRBV7-2|15
CASSPPSIGPKGQYF
>TRBJ2-3|TRBV29-1|14
CSVEIAGGTDTQYF
>TRBJ2-3|TRBV7-2|19
CAGSRPTSGSVTSTDTQYF
>TRBJ2-7|TRBV12-3/TRBV12-4|15
CASSLASGGFYEQYF
>TRBJ1-2|TRBV12-3/TRBV12-4|14
CASSPTRTPYGYTF
>TRBJ1-6|TRBV24-1|15
CATKGGPWRDSPLHF
>TRBJ2-3|TRBV12-5|14
CASGLGTSTDTQYF
>TRBJ2-1|TRBV29-1|14
CSVGAGVTYNEQFF
>TRBJ1-5|TRBV7-2|17
CASSLGIRGLSNQPQHF
>TRBJ2-3|TRBV20-1|15
CSARAPRPGTDTQYF
>TRBJ2-3|TRBV5-1|18
CASSLTSGAPSSTDTQYF
>TRBJ1-1|TRBV12-3/TRBV12-4|15
CASSLIGGPNTEAFF
>TRBJ2-1|TRBV11-2|16
CASSLELLPPYNEQFF
>TRBJ2-7|TRBV20-1|16
CSARGTSGRVYNEQYF
>TRBJ1-2|TRBV9|15
CASSGGGQQLYGYTF
>TRBJ2-7|TRBV12-5|15
CASGPLWGGTYEQYF
>TRBJ1-4|TRBV12-3/TRBV12-4|14
CASSHRGRNEKLFF
>TRBJ2-7|TRBV25-1|13
CASTGGQSAEQYF
>TRBJ2-5|TRBV20-1|13
CSALAASQETQYF
>TRBJ1-5|TRBV7-9|11
CASGPLGPQHF
>TRBJ2-1|TRBV29-1|16
CSVEGVWRGNPNEQFF
>TRBJ2-1|TRBV7-2|15
CASSLDSGGYNEQFF
>TRBJ2-1|TRBV20-1|14
CSAPRSSGGAQQFF
>TRBJ1-2|TRBV29-1|14
CSVEEYRGTYGYTF
>NA|TRBV12-3/TRBV12-4|14
CASTSGQIYYEQYF
>TRBJ2-6|TRBV27|16
CASSLWSGSGANVLTF
>TRBJ2-2|TRBV2|18
CASSDVDGGRTNTGELFF
>TRBJ2-4|TRBV20-1|15
CSAGTVPIAKNIQYF
>TRBJ2-2|TRBV20-1|15
CSAGLAGRYTGELFF